This T cell receptor beta chain is from a study of T cell responses to AZD1222 COVID-19 vaccine. Produced via immunoSEQ multiplex PCR; TCRdb's table is partial and in-frame only. The sample lists approximately 150,000 clones, 88% seen once, with about 5.4% in the top ten. This CDR3 is built from 14 residues. V lost 5 bases and J lost 5; bases outside the gene matches: 7. CDR1 MNHEY and CDR2 SVGEGT come from the germline V gene. Points from the study as a whole: Repertoire collection took place solely once the T cell response had peaked. Close to half of all spike-specific TCRs reportedly target regions of the variants that are unmutated.

As to this clone: Antigen specificity is unknown.

The TCR sequence derives from an adult who received the MenACWY meningococcal vaccine as a control. The rearrangement links TRBV6-2 or TRBV6-3 to TRBJ1-2; TRBD1 aligns across 8 bases. The source material was peripheral blood, sampled 28 days after the second dose of the MenACWY control vaccine. The CDR3 bases are TGTGCCAGCAGTCCAGGGGGCGCATCTTATGGCTACACCTTC. Residues: CASSPGGASYGYTF.